This TCR beta chain was identified during a study of cytomegalovirus exposure and HLA in healthy donors. V was pared by 6 bases and J by 0 bases, with 2 bases between. The CDR3 spans 11 residues. The germline gives CDR1 MDHEN, CDR2 SYDVKM. Profiled with immunoSEQ multiplex PCR; TCRdb holds only in-frame clones, not every one. The sample holds a few hundred thousand clones, approximately 80% seen once. This clone was seen a single time. The chain carries TRBV28 and TRBJ1-2; D remains unclear. This receptor was identified in a woman in her 30s in good health and CMV-seropositive. Sequencing used PBMCs. CDR3 amino acids: CASSTNYGYTF. The DNA for the CDR3 is TGTGCCAGCAGCACTAACTATGGCTACACCTTC.